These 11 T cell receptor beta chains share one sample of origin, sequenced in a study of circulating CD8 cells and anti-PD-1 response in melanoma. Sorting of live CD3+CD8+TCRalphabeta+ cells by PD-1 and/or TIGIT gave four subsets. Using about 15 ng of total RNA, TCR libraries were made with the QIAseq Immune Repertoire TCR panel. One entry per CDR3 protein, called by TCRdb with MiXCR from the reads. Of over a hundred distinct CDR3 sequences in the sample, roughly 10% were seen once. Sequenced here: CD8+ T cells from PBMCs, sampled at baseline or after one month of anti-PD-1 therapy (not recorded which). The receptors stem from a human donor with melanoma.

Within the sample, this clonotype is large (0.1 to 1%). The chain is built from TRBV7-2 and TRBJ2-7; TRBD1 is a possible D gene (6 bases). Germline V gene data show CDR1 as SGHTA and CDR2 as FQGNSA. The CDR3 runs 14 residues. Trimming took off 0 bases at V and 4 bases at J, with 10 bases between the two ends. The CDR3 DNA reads TGTGCCAGCAGCTTAGCGAGTCAGGGGTACGAGCAGTACTTC. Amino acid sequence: CASSLASQGYEQYF.

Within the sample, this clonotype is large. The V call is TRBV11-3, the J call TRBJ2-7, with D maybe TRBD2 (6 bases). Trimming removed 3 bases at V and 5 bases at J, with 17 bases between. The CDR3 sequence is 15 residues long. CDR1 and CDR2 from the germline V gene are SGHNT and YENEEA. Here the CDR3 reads CASSFEGGTYDEQYF. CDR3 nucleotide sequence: TGTGCCAGCAGCTTCGAGGGTGGGACTTACGACGAGCAGTACTTC.

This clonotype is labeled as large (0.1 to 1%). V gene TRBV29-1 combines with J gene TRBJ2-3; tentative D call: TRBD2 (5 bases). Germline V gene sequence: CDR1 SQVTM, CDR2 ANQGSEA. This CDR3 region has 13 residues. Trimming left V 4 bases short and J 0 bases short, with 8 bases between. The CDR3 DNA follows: TGCAGCGTTGGAGGGATTAGCACAGATACGCAGTATTTT. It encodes CSVGGISTDTQYF.

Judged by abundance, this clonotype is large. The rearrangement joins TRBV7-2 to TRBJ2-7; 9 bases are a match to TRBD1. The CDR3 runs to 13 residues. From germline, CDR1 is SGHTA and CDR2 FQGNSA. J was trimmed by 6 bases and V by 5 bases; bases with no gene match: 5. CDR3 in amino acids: CASSMGTGREQYF. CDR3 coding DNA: TGTGCCAGCAGCATGGGGACAGGGCGCGAGCAGTACTTC. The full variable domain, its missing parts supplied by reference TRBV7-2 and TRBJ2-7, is GAGVSQSPSNKVTEKGKDVELRCDPISGHTALYWYRQSLGQGLEFLIYFQGNSAPDKSGLPSDRFSAERTGGSVSTLTIQRTQQEDSAVYLCASSMGTGREQYFGPGTRLTVT.

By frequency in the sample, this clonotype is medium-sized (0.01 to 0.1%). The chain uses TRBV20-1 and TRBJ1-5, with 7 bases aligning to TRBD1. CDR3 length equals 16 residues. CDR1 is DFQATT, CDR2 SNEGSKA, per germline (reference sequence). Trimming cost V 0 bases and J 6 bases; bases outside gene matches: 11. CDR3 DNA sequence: TGCAGTGCTAGAGAAGACGCCAGGGGGATAAGTCAGCCCCAGCATTTT. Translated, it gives CSAREDARGISQPQHF.

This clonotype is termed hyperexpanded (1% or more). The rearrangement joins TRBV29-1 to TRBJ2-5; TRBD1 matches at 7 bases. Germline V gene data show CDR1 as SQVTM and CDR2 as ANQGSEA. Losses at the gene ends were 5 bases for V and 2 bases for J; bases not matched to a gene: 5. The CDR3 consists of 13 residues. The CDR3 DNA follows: TGCAGCGTTCCGGGACAGATACAAGAGACCCAGTACTTC. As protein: CSVPGQIQETQYF.

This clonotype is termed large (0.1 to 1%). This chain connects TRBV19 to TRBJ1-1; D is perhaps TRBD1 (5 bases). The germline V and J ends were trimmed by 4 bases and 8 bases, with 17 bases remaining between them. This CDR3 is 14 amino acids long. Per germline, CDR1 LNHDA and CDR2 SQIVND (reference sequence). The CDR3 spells CASSRGTENAEAFF. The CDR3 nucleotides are TGTGCCAGTAGTAGGGGGACCGAAAACGCGGAAGCTTTCTTT.

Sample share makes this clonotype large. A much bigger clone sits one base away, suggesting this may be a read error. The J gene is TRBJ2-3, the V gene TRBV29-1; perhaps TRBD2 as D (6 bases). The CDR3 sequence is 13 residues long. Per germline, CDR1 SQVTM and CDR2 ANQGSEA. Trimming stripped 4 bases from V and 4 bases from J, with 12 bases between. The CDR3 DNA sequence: TGCAGCGTTGGGAGGGAGAGGGCAGATACGCAGTATTTT. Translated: CSVGRERADTQYF.

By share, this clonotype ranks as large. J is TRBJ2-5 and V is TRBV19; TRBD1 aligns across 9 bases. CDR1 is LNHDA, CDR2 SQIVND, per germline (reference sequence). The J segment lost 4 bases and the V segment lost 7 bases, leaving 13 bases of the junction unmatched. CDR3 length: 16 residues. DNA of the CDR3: TGTGCCAGTACCGAAACAGGGGGCAAGGCCGGAGAGACCCAGTACTTC. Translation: CASTETGGKAGETQYF. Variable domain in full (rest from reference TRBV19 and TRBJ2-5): DGGITQSPKYLFRKEGQNVTLSCEQNLNHDAMYWYRQDPGQGLRLIYYSQIVNDFQKGDIAEGYSVSREKKESFPLTVTSAQKNPTAFYLCASTETGGKAGETQYFGPGTRLLVL.

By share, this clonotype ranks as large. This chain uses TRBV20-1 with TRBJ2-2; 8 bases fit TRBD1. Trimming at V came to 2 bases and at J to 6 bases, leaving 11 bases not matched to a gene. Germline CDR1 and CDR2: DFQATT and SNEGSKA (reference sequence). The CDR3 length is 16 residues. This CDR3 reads CSARPMDRVGAGELFF. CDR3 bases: TGCAGTGCTAGACCCATGGACAGGGTGGGCGCCGGGGAGCTGTTTTTT.

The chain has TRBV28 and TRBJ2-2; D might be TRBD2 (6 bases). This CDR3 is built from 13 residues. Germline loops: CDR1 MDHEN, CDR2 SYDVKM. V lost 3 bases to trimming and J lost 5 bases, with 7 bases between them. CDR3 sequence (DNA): TGTGCCAGCAGTTTCCGGGGGACCGGGGAGCTGTTTTTT. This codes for CASSFRGTGELFF.